The 11 T cell receptor beta chains listed next were all sequenced from one sample in a study of liver allograft versus peripheral blood T cells. For the study at large: Recipients' peripheral blood T cell receptor repertoires were compared with those in transplanted livers.

TCRdb itself ran the reads through MiXCR, one entry per CDR3 protein. The table has fewer than 8,500 distinct CDR3 sequences, 17% seen once; the top ten hold around 4.5%. All receptors come from a human patient who had a liver transplant. Some T cells may originate from the graft donor.

The genes are TRBV20-1 and TRBJ2-7, with D unresolved. There are 12 residues in the CDR3. V lost 7 bases and J lost 5, with 15 bases in between. The germline CDR1 and CDR2 sequences are DFQATT and SNEGSKA (reference sequence). The CDR3 is CSGSRLRDEQYF. CDR3 DNA sequence: TGCAGTGGCAGTAGACTCCGGGACGAGCAGTACTTC.

CDR3 nucleotide sequence: TGTGCCAGCAGCTTAGACAGGAACACTGAAGCTTTCTTT. Amino acid sequence: CASSLDRNTEAFF. The chain is built from TRBV7-3 and TRBJ1-1; TRBD1 is a possible D gene (5 bases). This CDR3 has 13 amino acids. Germline CDR1 SGHTA, CDR2 FQGTGA. With 2 bases removed from V and 1 base from J, the gap between germline ends came to 5 bases.

Judged by abundance, this clonotype is medium-sized. V gene TRBV6-2 or TRBV6-3 combines with J gene TRBJ2-6; D not certain. This CDR3 spans 14 amino acids. Germline CDR1 is MNHEY and CDR2 is SVGEGT. Trimming cost V 6 bases and J 1 base, with 7 bases left between them. Here the CDR3 reads CASSLPSGANVLTF. The CDR3 DNA reads TGTGCCAGCAGCCTCCCATCTGGGGCCAACGTCCTGACTTTC.

This clonotype was counted ten times or more. A read error may account for a junction end that differs from germline. The J gene is TRBJ2-7, the V gene TRBV28, with D uncertain. The CDR3 length is 11 residues. Germline CDR1 is MDHEN and CDR2 is SYDVKM. The CDR3 region has the DNA TGTGCCAGCAGTTTAGGGTCTGGGTTACGCTTC. Protein: CASSLGSGLRF.

With respect to this clonotype: Just one base apart from a much larger clone, this may be a read error. The CDR3, as DNA: TGCAGTGCTATACACGGCTACGAGCAGTACTTC. Protein product: CSAIHGYEQYF. The chain uses TRBV20-1 and TRBJ2-7; D ambiguous. CDR3 size: 11 residues. Germline-derived CDR1 and CDR2 are DFQATT and SNEGSKA (reference sequence). Trimming removed 4 bases at V and 3 bases at J, with 7 bases between.

This clonotype was recorded many times. V is TRBV20-1 and J is TRBJ2-7; D perhaps matches TRBD2 (6 bases). Germline loops: CDR1 DFQATT, CDR2 SNEGSKA (reference sequence). This CDR3 is 15 amino acids long. V was clipped by 0 bases and J by 2 bases, with 14 bases between them. In nucleotides, the CDR3 is TGCAGTGCTAGAGAAGGAGGGCTAGACGCCTACGAGCAGTACTTC. Its translation: CSAREGGLDAYEQYF.

Of note for this clonotype: A much larger clone differs by one base, so this may be a read error. CDR3 sequence: CVSSSTSLLYTF. DNA of the CDR3: TGTGTCAGCAGTTCAACGTCCCTACTATACACCTTC. The chain is built from TRBV6-1 and TRBJ1-2; D ambiguous. The length of the CDR3 is 12 residues. The V gene's germline CDR1 is MNHNS and CDR2 SASEGT.

The CDR3: CASSLDRGLTGELFF. The CDR3 bases are TGTGCCAGCAGTCTTGACAGGGGGCTGACCGGGGAGCTGTTTTTT. This chain connects TRBV27 to TRBJ2-2, with TRBD1 identical over 10 bases. Germline V CDR1 and CDR2: MNHEY, SMNVEV (reference sequence). The V and J ends lost 5 bases and 5 bases, in that order; junction bases with no gene match: 5. The CDR3 runs to 15 residues.

The sample holds many counts of this clonotype. The chain carries TRBV25-1 and TRBJ1-2, with 8 nucleotides matching TRBD1. V trimming: 2 bases; J trimming: 4 bases; junction bases outside the gene matches: 6. This CDR3 comprises 15 residues. Germline CDR1 and CDR2: MGHDK and SYGVNS. CDR3 sequence (DNA): TGTGCCAGCAGTGAAGGCAACAGGGGGTCCTATGGCTACACCTTC. It is translated as CASSEGNRGSYGYTF.

The rearrangement links TRBV20-1 to TRBJ1-1, with a weak D call TRBD1 (5 bases). The CDR3 is 14 residues long. The germline CDR1 and CDR2 sequences are DFQATT and SNEGSKA (reference sequence). Trimming left V 4 bases short and J 6 bases short, with 18 bases between. CDR3 DNA: TGCAGTGCTACGAGACAGAACCATGAGGCTGAAGCTTTCTTT. It yields the protein CSATRQNHEAEAFF.

The J gene is TRBJ2-1, the V gene TRBV9; either TRBD1 or TRBD2 may supply D (6 bases each). The V gene's germline CDR1 is SGDLS and CDR2 YYNGEE. V was trimmed by 0 bases and J by 7 bases, leaving 20 bases between them. This CDR3 region has 17 residues. DNA of the CDR3: TGTGCCAGCAGCGTAGGAGCGGGCATCGAGGGGGGAAATGAGCAGTTCTTC. It encodes CASSVGAGIEGGNEQFF.